The 32 T cell receptor beta chains below were found in one sample sequenced in a study of early T cells in non-severe SARS-CoV-2 infection. TCRdb fed the 5' RACE reads into MiXCR, producing one record per CDR3 protein. The sample has roughly 56,000 distinct CDR3 sequences, roughly 16% seen once. This specimen was whole blood, taken at baseline. All receptors come from an adult who was a healthcare worker with PCR-confirmed SARS-CoV-2 infection or an uninfected control (not recorded which).

This clonotype turned up a few times. The rearrangement joins TRBV18 to TRBJ1-1; D remains ambiguous. The CDR3 extends over 13 amino acids. CDR1 and CDR2 (germline): KGHSH, LQKENI. The V end lost 1 base, the J end lost 3 bases, and 6 bases lay between the germline ends. In DNA, the CDR3 is TGTGCCAGCTCACCACGACCCGACACTGAAGCTTTCTTT. Its translation: CASSPRPDTEAFF.

This clonotype was detected many times. J is TRBJ1-3 and V is TRBV18; D is undetermined. Germline V lookup: CDR1 KGHSH, CDR2 LQKENI. The CDR3 is made up of 15 amino acids. The germline V and J ends were trimmed by 3 bases and 0 bases, with 9 bases remaining between them. CDR3 nucleotides: TGTGCCAGCTCACCGGATGGACGCTCTGGAAACACCATATATTTT. The encoded protein is CASSPDGRSGNTIYF.

This clonotype was recorded many times. In DNA, the CDR3 is TGTGCCAGCAGCCCCCTTGGGCAAAACAATGAGCAGTTCTTC. Protein product: CASSPLGQNNEQFF. The chain carries TRBV11-2 and TRBJ2-1; D is unresolved. The CDR3 covers 14 residues. Per the germline V gene, CDR1 is SGHAT and CDR2 is FQNNGV. The germline V and J ends were trimmed by 5 bases and 5 bases, with 13 bases remaining between them.

This clonotype was seen only a few times. This chain connects TRBV11-2 to TRBJ2-2; D remains ambiguous. CDR1 is SGHAT and CDR2 is FQNNGV in the germline V gene. The CDR3 spans 15 residues. With 5 bases removed from V and 7 bases from J, the gap between germline ends came to 17 bases. The CDR3 nucleotides read TGTGCCAGCAGCCCCGACCTAGGAGTAGGCGGGGAGCTGTTTTTT. The encoded protein is CASSPDLGVGGELFF.

This clonotype was seen ten or more times. The V call is TRBV20-1, the J call TRBJ2-1; 10 bases agree with TRBD1. Looked up from germline, CDR1 is DFQATT and CDR2 is SNEGSKA (reference sequence). The length of the CDR3 is 15 residues. J lost 7 bases, V lost 2 bases, and 8 bases had no gene match. The CDR3: CSARKPRDRGNEQFF. The CDR3 bases are TGCAGTGCTAGAAAGCCCAGGGACAGGGGTAATGAGCAGTTCTTC.

V and J are TRBV19 and TRBJ1-5; D gene ambiguous. This CDR3 spans 12 amino acids. With 8 bases removed from V and 0 bases from J, the gap between germline ends came to 5 bases. CDR1 and CDR2 (germline): LNHDA, SQIVND (reference sequence). This chain's CDR3 is CASGVSNQPQHF. The CDR3 DNA follows: TGTGCCAGTGGCGTTAGCAATCAGCCCCAGCATTTT.

The chain combines TRBV5-8 with TRBJ1-5; no definite D call. The CDR3 covers 17 residues. V was clipped by 0 bases and J by 2 bases, with 15 bases between them. CDR1 SGHTS and CDR2 YDEGEE come from the germline V gene. For the CDR3, the DNA is TGTGCCAGCAGCTTGGGCACCCTTACGTGGGGCAATCAGCCCCAGCATTTT. Residues: CASSLGTLTWGNQPQHF.

The V call is TRBV4-2, the J call TRBJ2-1, with TRBD2 as a possible D gene (6 bases). Germline V gives CDR1 LGHNA, CDR2 YNFKEQ. The V gene lost 0 bases and the J gene lost 9 bases, with 15 bases spanning the gap. The CDR3 spans 15 residues. The CDR3 region has the DNA TGTGCCAGCAGCCAAGATCGAAGACCGGGACTTGAGCAGTTCTTC. This sequence encodes CASSQDRRPGLEQFF.

The chain joins TRBV7-6 to TRBJ2-3; D unclear. The germline V gene has CDR1 SGHVS and CDR2 FNYEAQ. The V end lost 5 bases, the J end lost 4 bases, and 7 bases lay between the germline ends. CDR3 length: 12 residues. This chain's CDR3 is CASSEQPDTQYF. The CDR3 DNA sequence: TGTGCCAGCAGCGAACAACCAGATACGCAGTATTTT.

The gene calls are TRBV20-1 and TRBJ2-1; D is undetermined. Germline V lookup: CDR1 DFQATT, CDR2 SNEGSKA (reference sequence). The CDR3 length is 14 residues. V shed 0 bases and J shed 0 bases, with 6 bases lying between them. The CDR3, as DNA: TGCAGTGCTAGAGATAGGGCCTCCTACAATGAGCAGTTCTTC. This sequence encodes CSARDRASYNEQFF.

The V and J genes are TRBV11-2 and TRBJ2-3; maybe TRBD2 (5 bases). The V end was cut by 5 bases, the J end by 5 bases, with 14 bases between. Germline V gene lookup returns CDR1 SGHAT and CDR2 FQNNGV. This CDR3 region has 14 residues. The CDR3 nucleotides read TGTGCCAGCAGCCAGAACGGGGATGAAGATACGCAGTATTTT. It is translated as CASSQNGDEDTQYF.

This clonotype was counted ten times or more. J is TRBJ1-5 and V is TRBV30; D not resolved. Germline V gene lookup returns CDR1 GTSNPN and CDR2 SVGIG (reference sequence). V shed 4 bases and J shed 0 bases, with 7 bases lying between them. The CDR3 is 13 residues long. The CDR3 nucleotides are TGTGCCTGGAATACGAATAGCAATCAGCCCCAGCATTTT. Encoded protein: CAWNTNSNQPQHF.

This chain uses TRBV7-6 with TRBJ1-6; 8 bases map to TRBD1. Unmatched junction bases numbered 5, after V lost 1 base and J lost 9 bases. CDR1 and CDR2 from the germline V gene are SGHVS and FNYEAQ. The CDR3 is 15 amino acids. This chain's CDR3 is CASSLVAGGSSPLHF. The DNA of the CDR3 is TGTGCCAGCAGCTTAGTGGCAGGGGGCAGTTCACCCCTCCACTTT.

This rearrangement joins TRBV5-4 to TRBJ2-3, with D perhaps matching TRBD2 (6 bases). Germline CDR1 and CDR2: SGHNT and YYREEE (reference sequence). The V end was cut by 6 bases, the J end by 6 bases, with 23 bases between. The CDR3 is 16 amino acids. The CDR3 spells CASTPREGGGEDTQYF. The CDR3 DNA sequence: TGTGCCAGCACCCCGCGAGAGGGAGGCGGGGAGGATACGCAGTATTTT. Based on the CDR3 plus reference TRBV5-4 and TRBJ2-3, the full variable domain is ETGVTQSPTHLIKTRGQQVTLRCSSQSGHNTVSWYQQALGQGPQFIFQYYREEENGRGNFPPRFSGLQFPNYSSELNVNALELDDSALYLCASTPREGGGEDTQYFGPGTRLTVL.

The V call is TRBV10-2, the J call TRBJ1-1; D gene ambiguous. Germline V CDR1 and CDR2: WSHSY, SAAADI. Trimming pared 4 bases from V and 1 base from J, leaving 10 bases between. The CDR3 runs to 14 residues. CDR3 DNA: TGCGCCAGCAGTGTTGGGTATACGAACACTGAAGCTTTCTTT. Translation: CASSVGYTNTEAFF.

By frequency in the sample, this clonotype is medium-sized. This chain uses TRBV18 with TRBJ2-1, with TRBD2 identical over 10 bases. The CDR3 is 17 residues long. V lost 3 bases, J lost 5 bases, and 10 bases stayed unmatched. Germline CDR1 is KGHSH and CDR2 is LQKENI. CDR3 in DNA: TGTGCCAGCTCACCCAGAAGCGGGGGGGCCGTTAACAATGAGCAGTTCTTC. Its translation is CASSPRSGGAVNNEQFF.

This clonotype was detected only a few times. The chain has TRBV23-1 and TRBJ2-7; D is undetermined. TRBV23-1 is reported as an ORF; its role is uncertain. Deletions cut 6 bases from V and 4 bases from J, with 10 bases between. This CDR3 region has 12 residues. The CDR3 loop reads CASRMRKYEQYF. In DNA, the CDR3 is TGCGCCAGCAGGATGAGGAAGTACGAGCAGTACTTC.

This clonotype was detected many times. The chain employs TRBV28 and TRBJ2-7; D not resolved. Trimming removed 2 bases at V and 4 bases at J, with 3 bases between. Germline V gene sequence: CDR1 MDHEN, CDR2 SYDVKM. The CDR3 consists of 11 residues. The CDR3 coding sequence is TGTGCCAGCAGTTTAGGATACGAGCAGTACTTC. Translated, it gives CASSLGYEQYF. The full variable domain, completed using reference TRBV28 and TRBJ2-7, is DVKVTQSSRYLVKRTGEKVFLECVQDMDHENMFWYRQDPGLGLRLIYFSYDVKMKEKGDIPEGYSVSREKKERFSLILESASTNQTSMYLCASSLGYEQYFGPGTRLTVT.

The chain recombines TRBV20-1 with TRBJ2-3; tentatively, D is TRBD1 (5 bases). This CDR3 is 13 amino acids long. Germline loops: CDR1 DFQATT, CDR2 SNEGSKA (reference sequence). The V gene lost 6 bases and the J gene lost 0 bases, with 10 bases spanning the gap. The CDR3 is CSADGASTDTQYF. Here the CDR3 DNA reads TGCAGTGCAGATGGGGCCAGCACAGATACGCAGTATTTT.

This clonotype was seen repeatedly, ten times or more. The chain combines TRBV20-1 with TRBJ1-1; D unclear. Germline CDR1 DFQATT, CDR2 SNEGSKA (reference sequence). Trimming stripped 1 base from V and 9 bases from J, with 15 bases between. This CDR3 is built from 13 residues. For the CDR3, the DNA is TGCAGTGCTAGAGCCAGGCCCTTATTGAAAGCTTTCTTT. It specifies CSARARPLLKAFF.

This chain joins TRBV27 and TRBJ2-1; 9 bases are shared with TRBD2. V shed 5 bases and J 9 bases; nucleotides not matched to a gene: 8. In germline, CDR1 is MNHEY, CDR2 SMNVEV (reference sequence). The CDR3 totals 14 residues. The DNA of the CDR3 is TGTGCCAGCAGTCCCGGGACTAGCAATAGTGAGCAGTTCTTC. Translation: CASSPGTSNSEQFF.

This clonotype was counted ten times or more. The chain has TRBV19 and TRBJ1-2; D might be TRBD1 (5 bases). CDR1 LNHDA and CDR2 SQIVND come from the germline V gene (reference sequence). V was shortened by 3 bases and J by 3 bases, with 8 bases between the two germline ends. CDR3 size: 13 residues. The CDR3 DNA is TGTGCCAGTAGTATTCGACAGTACTATGGCTACACCTTC. Residues: CASSIRQYYGYTF.

This clonotype was seen at least ten times. V is TRBV2 and J is TRBJ1-5, with TRBD1 identical over 9 bases. The CDR3 consists of 14 residues. Germline V lookup: CDR1 SNHLY, CDR2 FYNNEI. V gave up 1 base and J gave up 9 bases; unmatched junction bases: 4. CDR3 sequence: CASSEDRGRTPQHF. CDR3 sequence (DNA): TGTGCCAGCAGTGAAGACAGGGGGCGGACGCCCCAGCATTTT.

The chain carries TRBV18 and TRBJ1-4; D not certain. V shed 3 bases and J shed 5 bases, with 4 bases lying between them. This CDR3 has 12 residues. Germline values: CDR1 KGHSH, CDR2 LQKENI. The CDR3 DNA reads TGTGCCAGCTCACCCTCAAATGAAAAACTGTTTTTT. It specifies CASSPSNEKLFF.

The sample holds many counts of this clonotype. The chain is built from TRBV5-8 and TRBJ2-2, with D unclear. CDR3 length equals 14 residues. The germline V and J ends were trimmed by 6 bases and 9 bases, with 18 bases remaining between them. The germline CDR1 and CDR2 sequences are SGHTS and YDEGEE. This CDR3 reads CASNLIDGGRELFF. The CDR3 DNA sequence: TGTGCCAGCAACCTAATAGACGGCGGCCGGGAGCTGTTTTTT.

This clonotype was found many times. V gene TRBV6-1 combines with J gene TRBJ1-1, with D perhaps matching TRBD1 (5 bases). Germline CDR1 reads MNHNS; CDR2 reads SASEGT. The CDR3 is 15 amino acids. The V end lost 6 bases, the J end lost 3 bases, and 17 bases lay between the germline ends. Written as DNA, the CDR3 is TGTGCCAGCAGCCCTCATCGTGTAGGGGACACTGAAGCTTTCTTT. It yields the protein CASSPHRVGDTEAFF.

This clonotype was detected ten times or more. The chain is built from TRBV3-1 and TRBJ1-4; D is undetermined. V lost 0 bases to trimming and J lost 8 bases, with 13 bases between them. The CDR3 has 15 residues. CDR1 and CDR2 from the germline V gene are LGHDT and YNNKEL (reference sequence). The DNA for the CDR3 is TGTGCCAGCAGCCAAGATCCGGGGTCTAGGGAAAAACTGTTTTTT. Translation gives CASSQDPGSREKLFF.

This clonotype was seen repeatedly, ten times or more. The CDR3 bases are TGTGCCAGCAGCGTCAGACAAACCTACAATGAGCAGTTCTTC. The encoded protein is CASSVRQTYNEQFF. The V and J genes are TRBV14 and TRBJ2-1; D not certain. The V end lost 5 bases, the J end lost 2 bases, and 10 bases lay between the germline ends. Germline CDR1 and CDR2: SGHDN and FVKESK. CDR3 length equals 14 residues. Full variable domain (remainder filled in from reference TRBV14 and TRBJ2-1): EAGVTQFPSHSVIEKGQTVTLRCDPISGHDNLYWYRRVMGKEIKFLLHFVKESKQDESGMPNNRFLAERTGGTYSTLKVQPAELEDSGVYFCASSVRQTYNEQFFGPGTRLTVL.

This chain joins TRBV5-1 and TRBJ1-2; 7 bases are shared with TRBD1. Trimming removed 4 bases from V and 8 bases from J; junction bases left unmatched: 11. The CDR3 extends over 14 amino acids. CDR1 and CDR2 (germline): SGHRS, YFSETQ. The CDR3 DNA reads as TGCGCCAGCAGCCTCCTCGGACAGGATCGGGGCTACACCTTC. Translation: CASSLLGQDRGYTF.

The chain combines TRBV5-1 with TRBJ1-5, with D uncertain. Trimming took 0 bases from V and 4 from J, leaving 11 bases between them. The CDR3 runs to 15 residues. Germline CDR1 SGHRS, CDR2 YFSETQ. For the CDR3, the DNA is TGCGCCAGCAGCTTGGAGGGAGTCGATAATCAGCCCCAGCATTTT. Amino acids: CASSLEGVDNQPQHF.

This clonotype was seen more than once but under ten times. The chain uses TRBV7-2 and TRBJ1-6; D is unclear. Looked up from germline, CDR1 is SGHTA and CDR2 is FQGNSA. The V and J ends lost 4 bases and 7 bases respectively, with 8 bases between them. The CDR3 length is 13 residues. The CDR3 DNA sequence: TGTGCCAGCAGCTCCCAACAGAATTCACCCCTCCACTTT. Its protein product is CASSSQQNSPLHF. The full variable domain, rest sourced from reference TRBV7-2 and TRBJ1-6, is GAGVSQSPSNKVTEKGKDVELRCDPISGHTALYWYRQSLGQGLEFLIYFQGNSAPDKSGLPSDRFSAERTGGSVSTLTIQRTQQEDSAVYLCASSSQQNSPLHFGNGTRLTVT.

This clonotype has just a few counts. This rearrangement joins TRBV5-1 to TRBJ2-1, with TRBD2 identical over 7 bases. The CDR3 is 16 residues long. Per the germline V gene, CDR1 is SGHRS and CDR2 is YFSETQ. The ends lost 6 bases at V and 4 bases at J; junction bases unmatched: 13. This chain's CDR3 is CASTSGPGGGYNEQFF. The CDR3 DNA is TGCGCCAGCACCTCCGGCCCCGGCGGGGGTTACAATGAGCAGTTCTTC.